The 2 T cell receptor beta chains in this list originate from one sample, sequenced in a study of response to subunit inactivated influenza vaccine. TCRdb reanalysed the RT-PCR reads using MiXCR and keeps one entry per CDR3 protein. The sample lists some 520,000 distinct CDR3 sequences; approximately 17% were seen once. Sequencing was performed on CD4+ T cells sorted from PBMCs, taken less than 30 months after vaccination. The receptor set was obtained from a man in his fifties or sixties who received an inactivated influenza vaccine.

This clonotype appeared a few times. The genes are TRBV20-1 and TRBJ2-5, with 7 positions matching TRBD1. The CDR3 sequence is 11 residues long. Germline V gene sequence: CDR1 DFQATT, CDR2 SNEGSKA (reference sequence). Trimming at V came to 5 bases and at J to 6 bases, leaving 3 bases not matched to a gene. Here the CDR3 DNA reads TGCAGTGCTCAACAGGGGCAGACCCAGTACTTC. Amino acids: CSAQQGQTQYF.

The rearrangement links TRBV18 to TRBJ2-7, with TRBD2 matching 8 bases. Germline CDR1 KGHSH, CDR2 LQKENI. Trimming removed 4 bases from V and 3 bases from J; junction bases left unmatched: 17. The CDR3 has 18 residues. For the CDR3, the DNA is TGTGCCAGCTCACTCCCTAGGTCTAGCGGGTTTCCTCTCTACGAGCAGTACTTC. Amino acid sequence: CASSLPRSSGFPLYEQYF.